Listed below are T cell receptor beta chains from one sample, sequenced in a study of T cells in Graves' hyperthyroidism and ophthalmopathy. A single record per CDR3 protein comes from TCRdb applying MiXCR to the multiplex PCR reads. The table includes fewer than 450,000 distinct CDR3 sequences, less than 20% detected once. Specimen: blood. The receptors derive from a man aged 18 to 35 with Graves' ophthalmopathy. The CDR3 runs from the conserved cysteine through the conserved F or W. D genes are given only for firm matches. The size field is filled for only some rows; it gives once, few, many or a size class.

D gene	V gene	clone size	J gene	CDR3 protein	CDR3 DNA
TRBD2	TRBV27	-	TRBJ2-3	CASSILTGGSTDTQYF	TGTGCCAGCAGTATTCTAACGGGGGGAAGCACAGATACGCAGTATTTT
TRBD1	TRBV5-5	many	TRBJ2-3	CASIKTGQEADTQYF	TGTGCCAGCATCAAGACAGGGCAGGAAGCAGATACGCAGTATTTT
-	TRBV19	-	TRBJ1-1	CASSLLVQGGTEAFF	TGTGCCAGTAGTCTCCTTGTCCAGGGAGGAACTGAAGCTTTCTTT
-	TRBV13	many	TRBJ2-7	CASSPGPRSGEQYF	TGTGCCAGCAGCCCGGGACCCCGCTCAGGTGAGCAGTACTTC
TRBD1	TRBV20-1	many	TRBJ1-1	CSAETGTGYTEAFF	TGCAGTGCCGAGACCGGGACAGGCTACACTGAAGCTTTCTTT
TRBD1	TRBV9	-	TRBJ1-4	CASSVEEWGQDHEKLFF	TGTGCCAGCAGCGTAGAGGAATGGGGACAGGACCATGAAAAACTGTTTTTT
-	TRBV20-1	-	TRBJ1-3	CSAKGGAYSGNTIYF	TGCAGTGCCAAGGGGGGGGCCTACTCTGGAAACACCATATATTTT
TRBD2	TRBV7-6	-	TRBJ2-7	CASSLSGGPGYEQYF	TGTGCCAGCAGCTTAAGCGGGGGGCCGGGGTACGAGCAGTACTTC
TRBD1	TRBV2	-	TRBJ1-5	CASSEESYRGKVDSNQPQHF	TGTGCCAGCAGTGAAGAATCTTACAGGGGAAAGGTGGATAGCAATCAGCCCCAGCATTTT
-	TRBV7-9	many	TRBJ2-5	CASSLALTTQETQYF	TGTGCCAGCAGCTTAGCCCTGACTACTCAAGAGACCCAGTACTTC
-	TRBV15	-	TRBJ2-6	CATSPQRTDGSSGANVLTF	TGTGCCACCAGTCCCCAACGGACAGACGGGAGCTCTGGGGCCAACGTCCTGACTTTC
-	TRBV24-1	many	TRBJ1-2	CASQSGAGGYTF	TGTGCCAGCCAGTCAGGGGCCGGCGGCTACACCTTC
TRBD1	TRBV27	many	TRBJ1-1	CASLRTGGLYTEAFF	TGTGCCAGCCTACGGACAGGGGGGTTATACACTGAAGCTTTCTTT
TRBD2	TRBV5-1	many	TRBJ2-3	CASSLTSGAPDTQYF	TGCGCCAGCAGCTTGACTAGCGGGGCCCCGGATACGCAGTATTTT
TRBD1	TRBV4-1	-	TRBJ2-1	CASSPIGQGARSNEQFF	TGCGCCAGCAGCCCCATAGGTCAGGGGGCTAGGTCTAATGAGCAGTTCTTC
-	TRBV13	-	TRBJ2-3	CASSPNPGEVTQYF	TGTGCCAGCAGCCCAAACCCGGGAGAGGTTACGCAGTATTTT